A selection of T cell receptor beta chains follows, all from one sample in a study of OX40 agonist ivuxolimab in advanced cancers. The method was immunoSEQ multiplex PCR; TCRdb's version includes in-frame clones alone and lacks a portion of them. The sample lists tens of thousands of clones, over 75% seen once, with around 3.3% in the top ten. The sequences come from CD4+ or CD8+ T cells sorted from blood, collected in a trial of the OX40 agonist ivuxolimab. These receptors all come from an adult with an advanced solid tumor such as melanoma, head and neck, liver or kidney cancer. The CDR3 runs from the conserved cysteine through the conserved F or W. Each record gives: J gene, D gene, V gene, clone size, CDR3 DNA, CDR3 protein. A D gene is named only where the DNA matches it firmly. Some rows have no size entry. The others give once, few or many, or a class for an expanded clone.

>TRBJ2-1|.|TRBV5-4|.
TGTGCCAGCAGTCTTCAGGGCACCTACAATGAGCAGTTCTTC
CASSLQGTYNEQFF
>TRBJ2-7|.|TRBV19|.
TGTGCCACTAGAGAGCCCCTCGGGACTCGTGGGGCCTACGAGCAGTACTTC
CATREPLGTRGAYEQYF
>TRBJ2-7|.|TRBV5-5|.
TGTGCCAGCAGCGCCGAGGGGGGTGCGGCCTCCTACGAGCAGTACTTC
CASSAEGGAASYEQYF
>TRBJ1-6|.|TRBV4-3|.
TGCGCCAGCAGCCAGGAGGTGGGGATCTATAATTCACCCCTCCACTTT
CASSQEVGIYNSPLHF
>TRBJ2-7|.|TRBV2|.
TGTGCCAGCATGAGGACAGGAGGGTCATACGAGCAGTACTTC
CASMRTGGSYEQYF
>TRBJ1-5|.|TRBV7-9|few
TGTGCCAGCAGCTCGAACGATCAGCCCCAGCATTTT
CASSSNDQPQHF
>TRBJ2-3|.|TRBV28|.
TGTGCCAGCAGTTCCGGGGACGGGGTAACGCAGTATTTT
CASSSGDGVTQYF
>TRBJ1-1|TRBD1|TRBV19|.
TGTGCCAGTAGTATGGGGACAGGAGGGCGGGTTGGCACTGAAGCTTTCTTT
CASSMGTGGRVGTEAFF
>TRBJ2-3|.|TRBV10-3|.
TGTGCCATCAGTAAGGGGGAAACAGATACGCAGTATTTT
CAISKGETDTQYF
>TRBJ2-7|.|TRBV28|.
TGTGCCAGCAGTTTTACATGGCAGGACACCTACGAGCAGTACTTC
CASSFTWQDTYEQYF
>TRBJ2-7|TRBD1|TRBV6-5|.
TGTGCCAGCAGTTCAACCGGGACAGGGGGGTACGAGCAGTACTTC
CASSSTGTGGYEQYF
>TRBJ1-1|.|TRBV7-2|.
TGTGCCAGCAGCTTAGGTGTGGTGACTGAAGCTTTCTTT
CASSLGVVTEAFF
>TRBJ2-3|TRBD1|TRBV4-1|few
TGCGCCAGCAGCCAGGGGGACAGGGGGCTTGGAGATACGCAGTATTTT
CASSQGDRGLGDTQYF
>TRBJ2-1|.|TRBV18|.
TGTGCCAGCTCACCATTGGCCAGATACAATGAGCAGTTCTTC
CASSPLARYNEQFF
>TRBJ1-4|.|TRBV11-2|.
TGTGCCAGCAGCCCGGGACTTAATGAAAAACTGTTTTTT
CASSPGLNEKLFF
>TRBJ1-2|TRBD1|TRBV13|.
TGTGCCAGCAGCTCCCGGGACAGCCCTAACTATGGCTACACCTTC
CASSSRDSPNYGYTF
>TRBJ1-1|.|TRBV7-9|few
TGTGCCAGCAGCAAAATCGGCACTGAAGCTTTCTTT
CASSKIGTEAFF
>TRBJ2-7|.|TRBV28|.
TGTGCCAGCGGGGGTAATCGAGGGAGCTCCTACGAGCAGTACTTC
CASGGNRGSSYEQYF
>TRBJ2-1|TRBD2|TRBV7-3|.
TGTGCCAGCAGCTCCTCGGGGGGGTACAATGAGCAGTTCTTC
CASSSSGGYNEQFF
>TRBJ2-3|.|TRBV5-1|.
TGCGCCAGCAGCTGGGGCGAGACTAGCACAGATACGCAGTATTTT
CASSWGETSTDTQYF
>TRBJ1-3|.|TRBV6-5|.
TGTGCCAGCAGTTATATAGGGAGCTCTGGAAACACCATATATTTT
CASSYIGSSGNTIYF
>TRBJ1-1|TRBD1|TRBV11-2|.
TGTGCCAGCAGCTCGGGACAGGGGTTCGACGCTTTCTTT
CASSSGQGFDAFF